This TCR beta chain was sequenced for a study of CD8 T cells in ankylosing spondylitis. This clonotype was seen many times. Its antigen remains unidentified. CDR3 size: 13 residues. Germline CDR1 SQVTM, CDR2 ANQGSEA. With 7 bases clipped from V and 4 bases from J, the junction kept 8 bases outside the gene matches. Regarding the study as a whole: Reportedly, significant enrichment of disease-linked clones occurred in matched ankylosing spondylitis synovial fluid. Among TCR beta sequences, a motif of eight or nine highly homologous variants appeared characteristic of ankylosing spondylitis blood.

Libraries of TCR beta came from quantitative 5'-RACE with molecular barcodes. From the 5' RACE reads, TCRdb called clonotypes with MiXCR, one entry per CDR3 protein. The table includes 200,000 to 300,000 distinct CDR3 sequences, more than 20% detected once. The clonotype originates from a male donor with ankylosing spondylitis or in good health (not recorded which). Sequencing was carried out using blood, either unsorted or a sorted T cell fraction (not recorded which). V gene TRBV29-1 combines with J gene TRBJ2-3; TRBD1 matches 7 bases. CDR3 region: CSAGRGPADTQYF. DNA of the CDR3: TGCAGCGCAGGAAGGGGGCCCGCAGATACGCAGTATTTT.